The 17 T cell receptor beta chains below all came from one sample that was sequenced in a study of T cells after somatic rescue of genetic block. The table came from immunoSEQ multiplex PCR; TCRdb's copy has only in-frame clones and leaves some out. The profile shows around 67,000 clones, about nine tenths of them singletons. Sequenced input: peripheral blood mononuclear cells (PBMCs). Receptors originate from a man aged 30 to 45.

This CDR3 reads CASSLARTSGYEQYF. The DNA of the CDR3 is TGTGCCAGCAGCTTAGCCCGGACTAGCGGCTACGAGCAGTACTTC. The chain uses TRBV7-8 and TRBJ2-7; 10 bases match TRBD2. This CDR3 comprises 15 residues. Losses at the gene ends were 0 bases for V and 3 bases for J; bases not matched to a gene: 2. Germline assignment: CDR1 SGHVS and CDR2 FQNEAQ.

This chain joins TRBV27 and TRBJ2-7, with 12 bases identical to TRBD1. V trimming: 3 bases; J trimming: 6 bases; junction bases outside the gene matches: 3. Germline V lookup: CDR1 MNHEY, CDR2 SMNVEV (reference sequence). The CDR3 spans 14 residues. This CDR3 reads CASSFGTGGFEQYF. Here the CDR3 DNA reads TGTGCCAGCAGTTTTGGGACAGGGGGCTTCGAGCAGTACTTC.

The chain uses TRBV10-1 and TRBJ1-3; maybe TRBD1 (5 bases). Germline V gives CDR1 WNHNN, CDR2 SYGVQD (reference sequence). V lost 3 bases and J lost 0, with 12 bases in between. This CDR3 spans 16 amino acids. The CDR3 loop reads CASSETGLSSGNTIYF. CDR3 coding DNA: TGCGCCAGCAGTGAAACGGGGCTGAGCTCTGGAAACACCATATATTTT.

The chain combines TRBV16 with TRBJ1-2; tentatively, D is TRBD1 (5 bases). Germline CDR1 KGHSY, CDR2 FQNENV. V was trimmed by 4 bases and J by 0 bases, leaving 9 bases between them. This CDR3 contains 14 residues. CDR3 region: CASSRDGSNYGYTF. CDR3 DNA sequence: TGTGCCAGCAGCCGGGACGGATCTAACTATGGCTACACCTTC.

About this clone: Relative to the germline gene, one junction end is altered; a read error may explain this. This chain uses TRBV7-8 with TRBJ2-2; 8 nucleotides agree with TRBD2. This CDR3 is 17 amino acids long. Germline CDR1 and CDR2: SGHVS and FQNEAQ. The CDR3 nucleotides read TGTGCCGGCAGCTTCAGGAGGACTAGCTCGAACACCGGGGAGCTGTTTTTT. Protein sequence: CAGSFRRTSSNTGELFF.

V gene TRBV7-8 combines with J gene TRBJ2-7; 8 bases fit TRBD1. V gave up 5 bases and J gave up 7 bases; unmatched junction bases: 10. Germline lookup yields CDR1 SGHVS and CDR2 FQNEAQ. The CDR3 is made up of 14 amino acids. CDR3 coding DNA: TGTGCCAGCAGCCCGAGACAGGGGACTGGGGAGCAGTACTTC. Residues: CASSPRQGTGEQYF. Combining the CDR3 with reference TRBV7-8 and TRBJ2-7 gives the whole variable domain GAGVSQSPRYKVAKRGQDVALRCDPISGHVSLFWYQQALGQGPEFLTYFQNEAQLDKSGLPSDRFFAERPEGSVSTLKIQRTQQEDSAVYLCASSPRQGTGEQYFGPGTRLTVT.

The V call is TRBV11-2, the J call TRBJ2-3; D gene uncertain. The CDR3 runs 14 residues. The V end was cut by 3 bases, the J end by 1 base, with 8 bases between. Looked up from germline, CDR1 is SGHAT and CDR2 is FQNNGV. Here the CDR3 reads CASSLVLRTDTQYF. The CDR3 DNA is TGTGCCAGCAGCTTGGTGTTGCGCACAGATACGCAGTATTTT.

The V and J genes are TRBV15 and TRBJ2-1, with 7 bases aligning to TRBD2. The trim removed 0 bases at V and 12 bases at J, leaving 17 bases unmatched. Germline CDR1 is LNHNV and CDR2 is YYDKDF (reference sequence). The CDR3 has 17 residues. The CDR3 is CATSRDQQTITRGGQFF. The CDR3 DNA is TGTGCCACCAGCAGAGATCAACAGACTATCACTCGCGGGGGGCAGTTCTTC.

The table lists this clone with a count of one. The rearrangement uses TRBV5-6 and TRBJ2-7; the match to TRBD2 covers 7 bases. From germline, CDR1 is SGHDT and CDR2 YYEEEE. The CDR3 runs 15 residues. J gave up 0 bases and V 0 bases, and 3 bases lay outside the gene matches. In nucleotides, the CDR3 is TGTGCCAGCAGCTTGGGACTAGCTTACTCCTACGAGCAGTACTTC. Its protein product is CASSLGLAYSYEQYF.

The sample holds a few counts of this clone. V is TRBV2 and J is TRBJ1-1, with D unresolved. This CDR3 has 16 amino acids. The ends were cut back, 6 bases at V and 6 bases at J, with 23 bases in the middle. Germline CDR1 reads SNHLY; CDR2 reads FYNNEI. The CDR3 spells CASRDSWGPSSAEAFF. CDR3 DNA: TGTGCCAGCAGGGACTCGTGGGGTCCTAGTTCCGCTGAAGCTTTCTTT.

The chain links TRBV11-2 to TRBJ1-5; tentatively, D is TRBD1 (6 bases). The V end lost 5 bases, the J end lost 2 bases, and 10 bases lay between the germline ends. This CDR3 spans 14 amino acids. The germline gives CDR1 SGHAT, CDR2 FQNNGV. In nucleotides, the CDR3 is TGTGCCAGCAGCGCACAGGGTCGCAATCAGCCCCAGCATTTT. Amino acid sequence: CASSAQGRNQPQHF.

The rearrangement links TRBV27 to TRBJ2-1; D might be TRBD1 (5 bases). This CDR3 contains 14 residues. Germline V lookup: CDR1 MNHEY, CDR2 SMNVEV (reference sequence). Trimming took off 3 bases at V and 7 bases at J, with 13 bases between the two ends. The CDR3 nucleotides read TGTGCCAGCAGTTTTGTTCAGGGTAGGAATGAGCAGTTCTTC. Amino acid sequence: CASSFVQGRNEQFF.

This clone was counted only a few times. The rearrangement uses TRBV2 and TRBJ1-2, with 11 nucleotides matching TRBD1. Germline-derived CDR1 and CDR2 are SNHLY and FYNNEI. The J segment lost 2 bases and the V segment lost 6 bases, leaving 2 bases of the junction unmatched. CDR3 length: 14 amino acids. The CDR3 DNA reads TGTGCCAGCAGCTGGACAGGGGGCAACTATGGCTACACCTTC. Translated: CASSWTGGNYGYTF.

The chain links TRBV9 to TRBJ2-3; 14 bases are a match to TRBD2. Germline loops: CDR1 SGDLS, CDR2 YYNGEE. The CDR3 length is 17 residues. V was clipped by 1 base and J by 4 bases; unmatched bases: 5. CDR3 sequence: CASSVTTSGRAADTQYF. The DNA of the CDR3 is TGTGCCAGCAGCGTAACGACTAGCGGGAGGGCTGCAGATACGCAGTATTTT.

The rearrangement joins TRBV7-2 to TRBJ2-2, with unresolved D. V was trimmed by 2 bases and J by 2 bases, leaving 6 bases between them. Looked up from germline, CDR1 is SGHTA and CDR2 is FQGNSA. The CDR3 is made up of 14 amino acids. As DNA, the CDR3 is TGTGCCAGCAGCTTAACCCTCAACACCGGGGAGCTGTTTTTT. Protein product: CASSLTLNTGELFF.

V and J are TRBV18 and TRBJ1-1; 7 bases map to TRBD1. V shed 3 bases, J shed 6 bases, and the junction held 4 bases outside the gene matches. This CDR3 contains 13 residues. In germline, CDR1 is KGHSH, CDR2 LQKENI. CDR3 sequence: CASSPGTASEAFF. As DNA, the CDR3 is TGTGCCAGCTCACCGGGGACAGCCTCTGAAGCTTTCTTT.

This chain uses TRBV2 with TRBJ2-2; 12 bases match TRBD1. The germline gives CDR1 SNHLY, CDR2 FYNNEI. V trimming: 7 bases; J trimming: 0 bases; junction bases outside the gene matches: 6. CDR3 length: 17 residues. The CDR3 region has the DNA TGTGCCAGCACTGTTGGGACAGGGGGCGCGAACACCGGGGAGCTGTTTTTT. Amino acid sequence: CASTVGTGGANTGELFF.